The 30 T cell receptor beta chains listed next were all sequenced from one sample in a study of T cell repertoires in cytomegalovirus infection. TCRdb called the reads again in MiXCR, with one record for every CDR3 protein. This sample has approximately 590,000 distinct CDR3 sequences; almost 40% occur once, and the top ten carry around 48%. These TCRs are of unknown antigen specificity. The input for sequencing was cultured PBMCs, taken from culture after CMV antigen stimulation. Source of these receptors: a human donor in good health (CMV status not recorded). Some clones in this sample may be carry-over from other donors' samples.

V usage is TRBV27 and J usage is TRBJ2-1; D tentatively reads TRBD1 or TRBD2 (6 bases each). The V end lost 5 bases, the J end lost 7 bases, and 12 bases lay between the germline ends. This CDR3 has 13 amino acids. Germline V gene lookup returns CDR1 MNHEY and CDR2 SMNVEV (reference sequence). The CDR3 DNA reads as TGTGCCAGCAGTATCATAGGGGGGAATGAGCAGTTCTTC. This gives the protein CASSIIGGNEQFF.

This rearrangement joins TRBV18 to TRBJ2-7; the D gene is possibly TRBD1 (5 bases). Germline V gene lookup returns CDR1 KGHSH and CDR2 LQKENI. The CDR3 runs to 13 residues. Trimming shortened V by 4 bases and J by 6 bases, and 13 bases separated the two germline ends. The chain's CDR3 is CASSLADSGEQYF. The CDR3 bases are TGTGCCAGCTCACTCGCCGACAGTGGCGAGCAGTACTTC.

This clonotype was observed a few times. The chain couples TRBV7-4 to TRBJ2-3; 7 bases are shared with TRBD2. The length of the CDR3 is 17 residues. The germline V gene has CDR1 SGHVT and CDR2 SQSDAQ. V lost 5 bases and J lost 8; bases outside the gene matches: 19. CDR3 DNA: TGTGCCAGCAGCCCGATGGCAGCGGGAAAGGGGCGGGCTACGCAGTATTTT. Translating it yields CASSPMAAGKGRATQYF.

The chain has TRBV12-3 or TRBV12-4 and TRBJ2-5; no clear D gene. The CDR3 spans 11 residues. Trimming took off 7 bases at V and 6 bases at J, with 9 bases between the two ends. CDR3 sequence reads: CASKLGKTQYF. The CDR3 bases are TGTGCCAGCAAATTGGGGAAGACCCAGTACTTC.

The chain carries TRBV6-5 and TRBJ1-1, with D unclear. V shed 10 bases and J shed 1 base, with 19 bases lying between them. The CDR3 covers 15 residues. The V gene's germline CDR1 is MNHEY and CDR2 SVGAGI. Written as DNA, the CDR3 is TGTGCCACCCACCGGGGAGTGATGTGGAACACTGAAGCTTTCTTT. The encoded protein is CATHRGVMWNTEAFF.

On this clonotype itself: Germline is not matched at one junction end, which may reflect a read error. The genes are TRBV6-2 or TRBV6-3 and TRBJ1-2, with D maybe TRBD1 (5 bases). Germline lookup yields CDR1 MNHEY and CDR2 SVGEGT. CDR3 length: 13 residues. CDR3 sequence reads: CATHHSTWGRQVF. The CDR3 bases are TGTGCCACCCACCACTCGACGTGGGGACGGCAGGTCTTC.

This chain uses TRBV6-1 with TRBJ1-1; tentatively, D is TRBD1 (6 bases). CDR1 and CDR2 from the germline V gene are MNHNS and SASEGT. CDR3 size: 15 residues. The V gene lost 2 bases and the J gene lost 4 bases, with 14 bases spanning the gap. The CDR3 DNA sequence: TGTGCCAGCAGTGAACTCCAGGGGAAGGGCACTGAAGCTTTCTTT. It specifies CASSELQGKGTEAFF.

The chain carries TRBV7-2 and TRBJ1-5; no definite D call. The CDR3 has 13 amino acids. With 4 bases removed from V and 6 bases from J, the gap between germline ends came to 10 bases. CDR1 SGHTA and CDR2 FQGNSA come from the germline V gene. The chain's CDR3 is CASSSQVGQPQHF. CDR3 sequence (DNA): TGTGCCAGCAGCTCCCAAGTAGGTCAGCCCCAGCATTTT. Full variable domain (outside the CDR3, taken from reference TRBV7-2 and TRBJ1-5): GAGVSQSPSNKVTEKGKDVELRCDPISGHTALYWYRQSLGQGLEFLIYFQGNSAPDKSGLPSDRFSAERTGGSVSTLTIQRTQQEDSAVYLCASSSQVGQPQHFGDGTRLSIL.

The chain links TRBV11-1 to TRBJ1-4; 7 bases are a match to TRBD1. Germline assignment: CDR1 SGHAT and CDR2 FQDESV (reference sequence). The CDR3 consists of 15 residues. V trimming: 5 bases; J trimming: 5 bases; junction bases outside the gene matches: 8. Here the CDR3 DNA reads TGTGCCAGCAGCGGAACGGGACAGTCGAATGAAAAACTGTTTTTT. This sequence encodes CASSGTGQSNEKLFF. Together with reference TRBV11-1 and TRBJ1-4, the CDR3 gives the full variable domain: EAEVAQSPRYKITEKSQAVAFWCDPISGHATLYWYRQILGQGPELLVQFQDESVVDDSQLPKDRFSAERLKGVDSTLKIQPAELGDSAMYLCASSGTGQSNEKLFFGSGTQLSVL.

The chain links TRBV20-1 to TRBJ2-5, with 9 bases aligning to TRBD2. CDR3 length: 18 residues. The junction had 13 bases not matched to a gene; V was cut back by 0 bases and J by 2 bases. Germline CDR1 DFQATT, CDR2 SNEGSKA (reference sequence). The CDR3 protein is CSAREASPGLAGQETQYF. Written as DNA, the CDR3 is TGCAGTGCTAGAGAAGCATCACCGGGACTAGCTGGGCAAGAGACCCAGTACTTC.

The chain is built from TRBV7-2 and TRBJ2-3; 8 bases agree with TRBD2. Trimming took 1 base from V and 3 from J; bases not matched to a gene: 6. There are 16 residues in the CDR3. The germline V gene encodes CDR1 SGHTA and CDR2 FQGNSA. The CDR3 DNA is TGTGCCAGCAGCTTAGAGCGGGGGCCGGGGACAGATACGCAGTATTTT. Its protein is CASSLERGPGTDTQYF.

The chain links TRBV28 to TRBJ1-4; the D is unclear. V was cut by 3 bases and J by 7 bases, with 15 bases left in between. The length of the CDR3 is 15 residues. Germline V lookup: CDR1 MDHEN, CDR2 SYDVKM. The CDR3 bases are TGTGCCAGCAGTTTCACGGGGAACCCGGGTGAAAAACTGTTTTTT. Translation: CASSFTGNPGEKLFF.

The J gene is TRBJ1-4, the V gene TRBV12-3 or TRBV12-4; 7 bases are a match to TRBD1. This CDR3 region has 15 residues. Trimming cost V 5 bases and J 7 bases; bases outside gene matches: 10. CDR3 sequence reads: CASSRTGSFVEKLFF. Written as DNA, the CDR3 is TGTGCCAGCAGTCGGACAGGCAGTTTCGTTGAAAAACTGTTTTTT.

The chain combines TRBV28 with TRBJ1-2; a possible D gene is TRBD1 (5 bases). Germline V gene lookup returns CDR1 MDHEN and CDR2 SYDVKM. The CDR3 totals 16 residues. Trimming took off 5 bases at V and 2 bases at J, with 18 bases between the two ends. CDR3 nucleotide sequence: TGTGCCAGCAGTACCCGCGCCGGGACGGGGAACTATGGCTACACCTTC. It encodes CASSTRAGTGNYGYTF.

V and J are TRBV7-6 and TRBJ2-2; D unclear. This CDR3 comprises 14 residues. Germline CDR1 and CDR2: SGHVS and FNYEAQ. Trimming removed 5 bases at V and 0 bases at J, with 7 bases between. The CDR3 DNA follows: TGTGCCAGCAGCCCCAACTCGAACACCGGGGAGCTGTTTTTT. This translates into CASSPNSNTGELFF.

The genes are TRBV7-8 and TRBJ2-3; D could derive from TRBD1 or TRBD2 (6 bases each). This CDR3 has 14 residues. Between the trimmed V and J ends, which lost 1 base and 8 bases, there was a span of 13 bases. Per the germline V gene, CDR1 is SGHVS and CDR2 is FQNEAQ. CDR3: CASSLGGGGGTQYF. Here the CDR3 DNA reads TGTGCCAGCAGCTTAGGAGGGGGAGGAGGTACGCAGTATTTT.

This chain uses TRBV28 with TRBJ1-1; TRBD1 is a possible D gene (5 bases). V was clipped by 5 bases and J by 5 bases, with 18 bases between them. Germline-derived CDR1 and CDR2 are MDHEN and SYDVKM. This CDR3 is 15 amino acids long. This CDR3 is CASSPPRGGRTEAFF. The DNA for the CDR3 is TGTGCCAGCAGTCCCCCTAGGGGAGGGCGGACTGAAGCTTTCTTT.

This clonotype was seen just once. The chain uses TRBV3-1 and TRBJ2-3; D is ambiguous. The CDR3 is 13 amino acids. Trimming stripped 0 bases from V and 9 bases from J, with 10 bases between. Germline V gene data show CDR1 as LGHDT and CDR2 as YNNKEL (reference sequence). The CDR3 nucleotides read TGTGCCAGCAGCCAAGATGCCCGCCCGACGCAGTATTTT. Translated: CASSQDARPTQYF.

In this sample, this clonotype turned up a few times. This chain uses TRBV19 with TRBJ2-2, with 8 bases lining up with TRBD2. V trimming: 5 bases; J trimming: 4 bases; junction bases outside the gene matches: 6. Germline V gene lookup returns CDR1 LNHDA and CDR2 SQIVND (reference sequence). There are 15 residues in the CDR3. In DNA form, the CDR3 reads TGTGCCAGTAGTTGGCTAGCGGGCCCCACCGGGGAGCTGTTTTTT. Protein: CASSWLAGPTGELFF.

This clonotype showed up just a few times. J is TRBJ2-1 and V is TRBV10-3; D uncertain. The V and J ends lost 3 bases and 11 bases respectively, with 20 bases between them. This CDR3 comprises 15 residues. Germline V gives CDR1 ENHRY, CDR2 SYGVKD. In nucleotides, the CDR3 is TGTGCCATCAGTGATGGACCGGGTGCTCACGAGCAGCAGTTCTTC. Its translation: CAISDGPGAHEQQFF.

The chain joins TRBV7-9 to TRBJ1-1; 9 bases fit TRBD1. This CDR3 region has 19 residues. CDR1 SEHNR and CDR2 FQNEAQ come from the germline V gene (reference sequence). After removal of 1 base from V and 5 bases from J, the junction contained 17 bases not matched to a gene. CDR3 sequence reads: CASSLEWGHRGRSITEAFF. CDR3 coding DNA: TGTGCCAGCAGCTTAGAGTGGGGCCACAGGGGGCGTTCAATAACTGAAGCTTTCTTT.

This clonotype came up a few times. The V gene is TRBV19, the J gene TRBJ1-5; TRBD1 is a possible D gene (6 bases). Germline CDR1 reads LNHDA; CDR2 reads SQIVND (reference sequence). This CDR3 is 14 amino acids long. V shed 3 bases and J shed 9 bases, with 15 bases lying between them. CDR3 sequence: CASSMDWTDWPQHF. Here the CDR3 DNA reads TGTGCCAGTAGTATGGATTGGACAGACTGGCCCCAGCATTTT.

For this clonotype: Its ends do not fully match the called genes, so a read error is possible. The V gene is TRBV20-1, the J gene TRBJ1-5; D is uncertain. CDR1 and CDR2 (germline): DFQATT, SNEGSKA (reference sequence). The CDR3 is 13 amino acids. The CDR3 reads CSVRRGSNQPQHF. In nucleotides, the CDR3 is TGCAGTGTTAGACGGGGTAGCAATCAGCCCCAGCATTTT.

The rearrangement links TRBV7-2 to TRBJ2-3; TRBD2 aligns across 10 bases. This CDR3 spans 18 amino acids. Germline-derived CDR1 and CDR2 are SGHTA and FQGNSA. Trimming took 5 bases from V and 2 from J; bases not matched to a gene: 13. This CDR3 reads CASSITSGNKAYTDTQYF. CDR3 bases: TGTGCCAGCAGCATAACTAGCGGGAATAAAGCATACACAGATACGCAGTATTTT.

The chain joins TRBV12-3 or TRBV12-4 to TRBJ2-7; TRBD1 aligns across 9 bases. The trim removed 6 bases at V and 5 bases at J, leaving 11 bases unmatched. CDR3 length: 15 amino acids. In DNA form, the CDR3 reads TGTGCCAGCAGCCCGACCGGGACAGGGAGGCACGAGCAGTACTTC. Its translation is CASSPTGTGRHEQYF.

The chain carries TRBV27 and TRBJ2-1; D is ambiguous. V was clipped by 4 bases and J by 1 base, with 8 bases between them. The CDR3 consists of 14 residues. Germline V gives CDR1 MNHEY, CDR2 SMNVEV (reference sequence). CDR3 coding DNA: TGTGCCAGCAGTTCCCCGAGTTCCTACAATGAGCAGTTCTTC. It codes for CASSSPSSYNEQFF.

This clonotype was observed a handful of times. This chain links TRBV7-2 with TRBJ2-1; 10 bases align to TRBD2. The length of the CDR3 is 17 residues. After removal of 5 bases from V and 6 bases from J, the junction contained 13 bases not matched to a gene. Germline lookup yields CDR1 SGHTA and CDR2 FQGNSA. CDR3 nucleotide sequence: TGTGCCAGCAGCCCACGGCATGCAGCGGGAGGGCCCAATGAGCAGTTCTTC. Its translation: CASSPRHAAGGPNEQFF.

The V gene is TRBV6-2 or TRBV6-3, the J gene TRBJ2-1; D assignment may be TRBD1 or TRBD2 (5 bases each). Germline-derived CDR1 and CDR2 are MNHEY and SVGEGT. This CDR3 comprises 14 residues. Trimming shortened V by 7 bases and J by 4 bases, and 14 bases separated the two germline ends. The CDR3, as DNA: TGTGCCAGCACCGTGGGACGGAGTTACAATGAGCAGTTCTTC. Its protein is CASTVGRSYNEQFF.

CDR3 sequence: CATQTASSRDNSYEQYF. The CDR3 DNA sequence: TGTGCCACCCAAACCGCCTCGAGCCGGGACAACTCCTACGAGCAGTACTTC. This chain connects TRBV6-2 or TRBV6-3 to TRBJ2-7, with D perhaps matching TRBD1 (6 bases). Germline V gives CDR1 MNHEY, CDR2 SVGEGT. The CDR3 totals 17 residues. With 10 bases removed from V and 0 bases from J, the gap between germline ends came to 25 bases.

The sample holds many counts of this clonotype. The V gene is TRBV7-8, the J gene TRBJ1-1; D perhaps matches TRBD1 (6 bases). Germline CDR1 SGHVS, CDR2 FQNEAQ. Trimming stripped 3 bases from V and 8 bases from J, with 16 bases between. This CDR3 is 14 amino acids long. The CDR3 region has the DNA TGTGCCAGCAGCTTGTCCCGGGACAACCGAGAAGCTTTCTTT. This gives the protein CASSLSRDNREAFF.